These 9 T cell receptor beta chains originate from one sample sequenced in a study of vaccination effects on CD4 cells after COVID-19. Antigen-specific CD4+ T cells were expanded (with viral peptide pools) by the ViraFEST assay ahead of sequencing. It was after approximately 11 days of culture that CD4+ T cells were isolated. According to the study, vaccine recipients showed no prior SARS-CoV-2 infection and negative nucleocapsid antibodies. Using immunoSEQ multiplex PCR, the repertoire was profiled, and TCRdb retains in-frame clones only, with some absent. The sample includes tens of thousands of clones, about four fifths seen only once; the top ten take 2.5% to 3%. No antigen has been identified for these receptors. This specimen was CD4+ T cells from PBMCs cultured with HCoV-NL63 spike peptides, taken before COVID-19 vaccination. The source is a human donor who received a COVID-19 vaccine.

Only a few counts were recorded for this clone. The gene calls are TRBV6-5 and TRBJ2-5, with a possible D match to TRBD2 (6 bases). Deletions cut 8 bases from V and 5 bases from J, with 6 bases between. CDR3 size: 10 residues. Germline CDR1 and CDR2: MNHEY and SVGAGI. In nucleotides, the CDR3 is TGTGCCAGCGGGAGGGAGACCCAGTACTTC. It is translated as CASGRETQYF.

The rearrangement uses TRBV5-8 and TRBJ2-2; 7 bases align to TRBD2. The trim removed 0 bases at V and 3 bases at J, leaving 5 bases unmatched. Germline CDR1 SGHTS, CDR2 YDEGEE. This CDR3 spans 16 amino acids. CDR3 DNA sequence: TGTGCCAGCAGCTTGGCCTTTGGGAGGGACACCGGGGAGCTGTTTTTT. It translates to CASSLAFGRDTGELFF. The entire variable domain, with the rest obtained from reference TRBV5-8 and TRBJ2-2, is as follows: EAGVTQSPTHLIKTRGQQATLRCSPISGHTSVYWYQQALGLGLQFLLWYDEGEERNRGNFPPRFSGRQFPNYSSELNVNALELEDSALYLCASSLAFGRDTGELFFGEGSRLTVL.

The V and J genes are TRBV27 and TRBJ2-1; tentative D call: TRBD1 (5 bases). Per the germline V gene, CDR1 is MNHEY and CDR2 is SMNVEV (reference sequence). V lost 0 bases and J lost 5, with 11 bases in between. This CDR3 is 15 amino acids long. Here the CDR3 DNA reads TGTGCCAGCAGTTTATCAGGGGCTAACAACAATGAGCAGTTCTTC. Translated, it gives CASSLSGANNNEQFF.

The V call is TRBV29-1, the J call TRBJ1-5, with 8 bases fitting TRBD1. This CDR3 is built from 15 residues. CDR1 SQVTM and CDR2 ANQGSEA come from the germline V gene. The V and J ends lost 5 bases and 6 bases, in that order; junction bases with no gene match: 12. The CDR3 DNA follows: TGCAGCGTTAGCCCCGGGACAGGTACTGGTCAGCCCCAGCATTTT. Translation: CSVSPGTGTGQPQHF. Looking up the rest from reference TRBV29-1 and TRBJ1-5 gives the full variable domain: SAVISQKPSRDICQRGTSLTIQCQVDSQVTMMFWYRQQPGQSLTLIATANQGSEATYESGFVIDKFPISRPNLTFSTLTVSNMSPEDSSIYLCSVSPGTGTGQPQHFGDGTRLSIL.

The chain combines TRBV12-3 or TRBV12-4 with TRBJ1-2; perhaps TRBD1 as D (5 bases). Trimming pared 6 bases from V and 8 bases from J, leaving 10 bases between. This CDR3 comprises 11 residues. The CDR3 nucleotides read TGTGCCAGCAGCCGGGGGAGCGGCTACACCTTC. Translation: CASSRGSGYTF.

The gene calls are TRBV28 and TRBJ1-3; D gene unclear. V was trimmed by 8 bases and J by 0 bases, leaving 14 bases between them. There are 15 residues in the CDR3. The germline CDR1 and CDR2 sequences are MDHEN and SYDVKM. The CDR3 loop is CASGYRRGSGNTIYF. DNA of the CDR3: TGTGCCAGCGGATACCGTCGAGGCTCTGGAAACACCATATATTTT.

V usage is TRBV19 and J usage is TRBJ2-3, with D tentatively TRBD2 (6 bases). Germline V gives CDR1 LNHDA, CDR2 SQIVND (reference sequence). This CDR3 is built from 14 residues. The ends were cut back, 7 bases at V and 0 bases at J, with 11 bases in the middle. As DNA, the CDR3 is TGTGCCAGTAAGTGGGGGACTAGCACAGATACGCAGTATTTT. Translating gives CASKWGTSTDTQYF.

This clone was recorded a few times. The gene calls are TRBV6-5 and TRBJ2-1; TRBD2 matches 7 bases. The CDR3 is made up of 15 amino acids. Germline V CDR1 and CDR2: MNHEY, SVGAGI. Losses at the gene ends were 1 base for V and 5 bases for J; bases not matched to a gene: 5. CDR3: CASSYLGGSNNEQFF. The CDR3 nucleotides are TGTGCCAGCAGTTACTTGGGCGGGAGCAACAATGAGCAGTTCTTC.

This chain joins TRBV3-1 (or the pseudogene TRBV3-2) and TRBJ1-2; 7 nucleotides match TRBD1. CDR1 and CDR2 from the germline V gene are LGHDT and YNNKEL (reference sequence). The CDR3 is 14 amino acids. Trimming cost V 5 bases and J 2 bases; bases outside gene matches: 5. CDR3 DNA sequence: TGTGCCAGCAGCGCGCAACAGGGGAACTATGGCTACACCTTC. It yields the protein CASSAQQGNYGYTF.